Shown below are 13 T cell receptor beta chains from a single sample sequenced in a study of T cells after yellow fever vaccination (dated by TCRdb to the late 2010s). This specimen's treatment or condition label, interpreted: live attenuated yellow fever vaccine strain. The library was made by 5' RACE. TCRdb names Illumina HiSeq 2500 as the instrument used. TCRdb handled the public reads itself, with Q25 trimming in fastp and clone calling in MiXCR, and kept productive beta chains. Each record represents a unique CDR3 protein, reported with the most common genes and DNA among its rows. Within this sample are under 700,000 distinct CDR3 sequences, with 17% of them counted one time only. The ten largest clones add up to roughly 17% of the sample. Material: PBMCs, obtained 5 to 6 days after the first yellow fever vaccination. These TCRs come from a man younger than 35 who received the YFV17D yellow fever vaccine.

The J gene is TRBJ1-2, the V gene TRBV4-3; D might be TRBD1 (5 bases). Germline V gives CDR1 LGHNA, CDR2 YSLEER. CDR3 length equals 15 residues. Trimming removed 0 bases at V and 4 bases at J, with 12 bases between. The CDR3 DNA sequence: TGCGCCAGCAGCCAAGATCCGGGGCTGATCTATGGCTACACCTTC. Its protein is CASSQDPGLIYGYTF.

This clonotype was counted many times. The V gene is TRBV5-5, the J gene TRBJ1-5; 8 bases agree with TRBD1. V lost 4 bases and J lost 1; bases outside the gene matches: 4. Germline V gene lookup returns CDR1 SGHKS and CDR2 YYEKEE (reference sequence). This CDR3 region has 15 residues. In nucleotides, the CDR3 is TGTGCCAGCAGCAGAACAGGGGGAAGCAATCAGCCCCAGCATTTT. Residues: CASSRTGGSNQPQHF.

This clonotype has only a few counts. The chain links TRBV6-2 or TRBV6-3 to TRBJ2-7; D unclear. V lost 2 bases and J 6 bases, leaving 14 bases between the germline ends. Germline V gives CDR1 MNHEY, CDR2 SVGEGT. The CDR3 runs to 14 residues. CDR3: CASSYRAVFFEQYF. The CDR3 DNA reads TGTGCCAGCAGTTACCGAGCCGTTTTTTTCGAGCAGTACTTC.

The V gene is TRBV5-1, the J gene TRBJ2-5; D gene unclear. Germline CDR1 SGHRS, CDR2 YFSETQ. V was trimmed by 5 bases and J by 2 bases, leaving 10 bases between them. CDR3 length equals 13 residues. CDR3 in amino acids: CASSSRAQETQYF. The CDR3 DNA sequence: TGCGCCAGCAGTTCCCGGGCACAAGAGACCCAGTACTTC.

This clonotype has only a few counts. The chain employs TRBV29-1 and TRBJ1-2; no clear D gene. V was shortened by 2 bases and J by 4 bases, with 5 bases between the two germline ends. The CDR3 covers 11 residues. Per germline, CDR1 SQVTM and CDR2 ANQGSEA. The CDR3 coding sequence is TGCAGCGTTGAACAAGTCTATGGCTACACCTTC. As protein: CSVEQVYGYTF.

The chain carries TRBV7-9 and TRBJ1-5; 9 bases line up with TRBD1. The J segment lost 5 bases and the V segment lost 5 bases, leaving 10 bases of the junction unmatched. Germline V gene sequence: CDR1 SEHNR, CDR2 FQNEAQ (reference sequence). This CDR3 has 16 amino acids. The CDR3 is CASSPTTGGRYQPQHF. The CDR3 DNA reads TGTGCCAGCAGCCCAACTACAGGGGGCCGCTATCAGCCCCAGCATTTT.

This clonotype was seen only a few times. V and J are TRBV13 and TRBJ1-1, with D perhaps matching TRBD1 (5 bases). V was clipped by 2 bases and J by 8 bases, with 15 bases between them. Germline CDR1 is PRHDT and CDR2 is FYEKMQ (reference sequence). CDR3 size: 14 residues. CDR3 nucleotide sequence: TGTGCCAGCAGCTTAATGGCCGGGACCCGCGAAGCTTTCTTT. It is translated as CASSLMAGTREAFF. The full variable domain, with the rest looked up from reference TRBV13 and TRBJ1-1, is AAGVIQSPRHLIKEKRETATLKCYPIPRHDTVYWYQQGPGQDPQFLISFYEKMQSDKGSIPDRFSAQQFSDYHSELNMSSLELGDSALYFCASSLMAGTREAFFGQGTRLTVV.

The table lists this clonotype with a few counts. This chain joins TRBV19 and TRBJ1-2; 10 bases are a match to TRBD1. The J segment lost 14 bases and the V segment lost 9 bases, leaving 9 bases of the junction unmatched. Per germline, CDR1 LNHDA and CDR2 SQIVND (reference sequence). The CDR3 loop spans 11 amino acids. DNA of the CDR3: TGTGCCAGCCGGGACAGGGGTGTGTTGACCTTC. Encoded protein: CASRDRGVLTF.

Of note for this clonotype: A much larger clone lies a single base off, so this may be a read error. V is TRBV4-1 and J is TRBJ1-3; D unresolved. CDR3 length equals 17 residues. Germline lookup yields CDR1 MGHRA and CDR2 YSYEKL. CDR3 coding DNA: TGCGCCAGCAGCCAAGGGAGGCAGGAGGGCTCTGGATACACCATATATTTT. Translated: CASSQGRQEGSGYTIYF.

This chain links TRBV29-1 with TRBJ2-2; D unclear. The CDR3 extends over 13 amino acids. Germline CDR1 SQVTM, CDR2 ANQGSEA. V lost 4 bases, J lost 0 bases, and 6 bases lay in between. The CDR3 sequence is CSVVHANTGELFF. CDR3 in DNA: TGCAGCGTTGTTCACGCGAACACCGGGGAGCTGTTTTTT.

This clonotype was seen a handful of times. This chain uses TRBV5-1 with TRBJ1-3; D is possibly TRBD1 (6 bases). Per germline, CDR1 SGHRS and CDR2 YFSETQ. The length of the CDR3 is 17 residues. Trimming removed 0 bases at V and 3 bases at J, with 16 bases between. CDR3 coding DNA: TGCGCCAGCAGCTTGGAGAGGGGAGGGGGAAATGGAAACACCATATATTTT. It specifies CASSLERGGGNGNTIYF.

The chain is built from TRBV19 and TRBJ2-1; maybe TRBD2 (5 bases). Germline V lookup: CDR1 LNHDA, CDR2 SQIVND (reference sequence). The germline V and J ends were trimmed by 6 bases and 10 bases, with 22 bases remaining between them. The CDR3 runs to 15 residues. DNA for the CDR3: TGTGCCAGTAGAGCCCCTGGACTGCCTAAGGGCGAGCAGTTCTTC. It specifies CASRAPGLPKGEQFF.

The V call is TRBV11-1, the J call TRBJ2-1; 11 positions agree with TRBD2. The CDR3 consists of 18 residues. Germline CDR1 and CDR2: SGHAT and FQDESV (reference sequence). With 0 bases clipped from V and 1 base from J, the junction kept 5 bases outside the gene matches. DNA of the CDR3: TGTGCCAGCAGCTTAGCGCAAACTAGCGGGGGATCCTACAATGAGCAGTTCTTC. Its translation: CASSLAQTSGGSYNEQFF.